A single T cell receptor beta chain is shown here with its context. What it binds is unknown. This record comes from a study of type 1 regulatory T cells. Study overall: This in vitro CD4 product, T-allo10, is enriched for Tr1 cells and alloantigen-specific.

The graft donor-derived T-allo10 cells reportedly recognize host alloantigens, are anergic, and suppress alloantigen-specifically. Germline V gene lookup returns CDR1 ENHRY and CDR2 SYGVKD. V was trimmed by 3 bases and J by 0 bases, leaving 9 bases between them. The CDR3 totals 14 residues. Each CDR3 protein is one row after TCRdb ran MiXCR on the reads. In the table there are approximately 72,000 distinct CDR3 sequences, 55% to 80% of which are singletons. The sequenced sample was cultured T cells, either the whole culture or a sorted T cell fraction (not recorded which). The subset was: Tr1-enriched cell product generated in vitro against host alloantigens. V usage is TRBV10-3 and J usage is TRBJ2-7; D not resolved. The source of this sequence is a human donor in good health. The CDR3 protein is CAISDSESSYEQYF. The CDR3 DNA reads TGTGCCATCAGTGATTCGGAAAGCTCCTACGAGCAGTACTTC.